The 8 T cell receptor beta chains listed next were all sequenced from one sample in a study of T cells in Graves' hyperthyroidism and ophthalmopathy. The CDR3 regions of TCR beta were amplified from RNA transcripts. In the first-round RT-PCR of the TCR CDR3, the HTBI primer set was used. TCRdb recomputed calls from the multiplex PCR reads with MiXCR, one row per CDR3 protein. The sample includes roughly 750,000 distinct CDR3 sequences, about 15% of them seen just once. What was sequenced was blood. The receptors stem from a man aged 18 to 29 with Graves' hyperthyroidism.

This clonotype was recorded at least ten times. The CDR3 loop is CASSPGGFVYQPQHF. The CDR3 DNA reads as TGTGCCAGCAGTCCCGGGGGGTTTGTGTATCAGCCCCAGCATTTT. The V and J genes are TRBV28 and TRBJ1-5, with D tentatively TRBD1 (5 bases). Trimming cost V 5 bases and J 5 bases, with 16 bases left between them. Germline CDR1 MDHEN, CDR2 SYDVKM. This CDR3 contains 15 residues.

This clonotype turned up a few times. V is TRBV5-4 and J is TRBJ2-1, with 11 positions matching TRBD2. Trimming at V came to 4 bases and at J to 7 bases, leaving 10 bases not matched to a gene. Germline loops: CDR1 SGHNT, CDR2 YYREEE (reference sequence). This CDR3 region has 16 residues. This chain's CDR3 is CASSEIAGGPGNEQFF. Here the CDR3 DNA reads TGTGCCAGCAGCGAAATAGCGGGAGGGCCGGGGAATGAGCAGTTCTTC. Looking up the rest from reference TRBV5-4 and TRBJ2-1 gives the full variable domain: ETGVTQSPTHLIKTRGQQVTLRCSSQSGHNTVSWYQQALGQGPQFIFQYYREEENGRGNFPPRFSGLQFPNYSSELNVNALELDDSALYLCASSEIAGGPGNEQFFGPGTRLTVL.

This clonotype has more than one count but fewer than ten. V usage is TRBV28 and J usage is TRBJ1-1, with TRBD1 identical over 9 bases. There are 12 residues in the CDR3. The trim removed 5 bases at V and 6 bases at J, leaving 1 base unmatched. Germline CDR1 and CDR2: MDHEN and SYDVKM. The CDR3 DNA reads as TGTGCCAGCAGTAGACAGGGGGCTGAAGCTTTCTTT. Encoded protein: CASSRQGAEAFF.

In this sample, this clonotype turned up many times. The chain has TRBV2 and TRBJ1-1, with D maybe TRBD1 (5 bases). The V and J ends lost 2 bases and 3 bases respectively, with 10 bases between them. CDR1 SNHLY and CDR2 FYNNEI come from the germline V gene. The CDR3 covers 14 residues. The CDR3 region is CASSEKQAYTEAFF. DNA of the CDR3: TGTGCCAGCAGTGAAAAACAGGCCTACACTGAAGCTTTCTTT. The variable domain in full, with the rest retrieved from reference TRBV2 and TRBJ1-1, is EPEVTQTPSHQVTQMGQEVILRCVPISNHLYFYWYRQILGQKVEFLVSFYNNEISEKSEIFDDQFSVERPDGSNFTLKIRSTKLEDSAMYFCASSEKQAYTEAFFGQGTRLTVV.

This clonotype has at least ten counts. V usage is TRBV20-1 and J usage is TRBJ2-7; possible D gene TRBD1, 5 bases. From germline, CDR1 is DFQATT and CDR2 SNEGSKA (reference sequence). CDR3 length: 11 residues. The CDR3 bases are TGCAGCGGTGCCTCAGGGTACGAGCAGTACTTC. This translates into CSGASGYEQYF.

This clonotype has a handful of counts. The gene calls are TRBV4-1 and TRBJ2-1; D is possibly TRBD1 or TRBD2 (5 bases each). The CDR3 spans 15 residues. Between the trimmed V and J ends, which lost 0 bases and 9 bases, there was a span of 15 bases. Germline V gene sequence: CDR1 MGHRA, CDR2 YSYEKL. The CDR3 sequence is CASSQDQSGRPEQFF. DNA for the CDR3: TGCGCCAGCAGCCAAGATCAATCGGGGCGGCCTGAGCAGTTCTTC.

This sequence joins TRBV10-1 and TRBJ2-7, with TRBD1 as a possible D gene (5 bases). The germline CDR1 and CDR2 sequences are WNHNN and SYGVQD (reference sequence). This CDR3 has 14 amino acids. Trimming shortened V by 2 bases and J by 5 bases, and 13 bases separated the two germline ends. CDR3 sequence: CASSESRGLDEQYF. As DNA, the CDR3 is TGCGCCAGCAGTGAGAGTAGGGGTTTGGACGAGCAGTACTTC.

The CDR3 loop reads CASSVAPGEKETQYF. Here the CDR3 DNA reads TGTGCCAGCAGCGTAGCTCCAGGGGAAAAAGAGACCCAGTACTTC. V is TRBV9 and J is TRBJ2-5, with a possible D match to TRBD1 (6 bases). This CDR3 region has 15 residues. The germline CDR1 and CDR2 sequences are SGDLS and YYNGEE. V was shortened by 0 bases and J by 3 bases, with 12 bases between the two germline ends.